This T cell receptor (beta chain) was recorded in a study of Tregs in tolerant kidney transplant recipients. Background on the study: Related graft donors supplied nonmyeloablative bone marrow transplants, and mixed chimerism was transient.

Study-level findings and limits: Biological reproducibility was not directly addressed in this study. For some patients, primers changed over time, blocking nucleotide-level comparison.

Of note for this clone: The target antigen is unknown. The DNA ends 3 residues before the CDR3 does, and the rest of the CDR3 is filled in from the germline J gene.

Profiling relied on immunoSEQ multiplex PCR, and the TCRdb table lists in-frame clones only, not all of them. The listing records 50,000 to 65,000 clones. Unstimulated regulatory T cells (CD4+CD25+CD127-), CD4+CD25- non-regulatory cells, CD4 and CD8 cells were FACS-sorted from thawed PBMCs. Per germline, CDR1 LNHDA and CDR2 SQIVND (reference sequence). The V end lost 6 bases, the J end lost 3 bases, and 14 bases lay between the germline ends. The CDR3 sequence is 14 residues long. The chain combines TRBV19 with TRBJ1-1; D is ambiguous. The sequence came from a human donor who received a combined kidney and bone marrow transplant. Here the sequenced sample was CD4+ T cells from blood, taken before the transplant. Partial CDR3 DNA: TGTGCCAGTAGGCTAAATACGGACTACACTGAA. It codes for CASRLNTDYTE. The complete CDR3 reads CASRLNTDYTEAFF.